This T cell receptor beta chain was sequenced during a study of blood T cell repertoires in COVID-19. Turning to the study itself: Acute and convalescent COVID-19 specimens originated in the United States, Italy and Spain. The analysed material was cDNA or gDNA that came from T cells, B-cell-depleted T cells, or PBMCs.

Measured with immunoSEQ multiplex PCR; TCRdb has only the in-frame clones, and not every one. Of 85,000 to 110,000 clones in the sample, approximately 88% are singletons; the top ten hold about 12%. CDR1 and CDR2 (germline): SGHRS, YFSETQ. With 5 bases removed from V and 6 bases from J, the gap between germline ends came to 18 bases. There are 14 residues in the CDR3. This rearrangement joins TRBV5-1 to TRBJ2-7; possibly TRBD2 for D (7 bases). The receptor was derived from a human donor in a cohort sampled during active COVID-19. The sequencing sample was made of peripheral blood. The CDR3 reads CASSQIQGGGEQYF. The CDR3 coding sequence is TGCGCCAGCAGTCAAATCCAAGGGGGGGGCGAGCAGTACTTC.